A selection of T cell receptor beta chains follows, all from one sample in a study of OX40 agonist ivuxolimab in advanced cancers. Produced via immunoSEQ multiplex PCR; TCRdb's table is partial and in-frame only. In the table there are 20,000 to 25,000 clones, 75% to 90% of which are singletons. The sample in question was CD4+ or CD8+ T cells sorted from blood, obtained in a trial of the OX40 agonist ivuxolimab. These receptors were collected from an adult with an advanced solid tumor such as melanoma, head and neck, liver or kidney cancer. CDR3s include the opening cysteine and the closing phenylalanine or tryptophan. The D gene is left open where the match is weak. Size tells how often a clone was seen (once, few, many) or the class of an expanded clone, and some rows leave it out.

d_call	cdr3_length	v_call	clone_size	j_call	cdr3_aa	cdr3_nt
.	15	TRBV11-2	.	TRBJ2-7	CASRRQRAEDYEQYF	TGTGCCAGCAGGCGGCAGCGGGCGGAGGACTACGAGCAGTACTTC
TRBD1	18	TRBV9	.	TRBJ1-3	CASSVDGQGVSSGNTIYF	TGTGCCAGCAGCGTAGACGGACAGGGAGTAAGCTCTGGAAACACCATATATTTT
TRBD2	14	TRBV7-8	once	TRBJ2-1	CASSPTSVAYEQFF	TGTGCCAGCAGCCCTACTAGCGTCGCCTATGAGCAGTTCTTC
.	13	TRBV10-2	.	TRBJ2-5	CASRDREGETQYF	TGCGCCAGCAGGGACAGGGAGGGTGAGACCCAGTACTTC
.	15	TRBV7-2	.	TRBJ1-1	CASSLANEWGAEAFF	TGTGCCAGCAGCTTAGCGAATGAATGGGGAGCTGAAGCTTTCTTT
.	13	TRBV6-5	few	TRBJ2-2	CASSYTENGELFF	TGTGCCAGCAGTTACACCGAAAATGGGGAGCTGTTTTTT
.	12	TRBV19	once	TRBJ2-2	CASSISTGELFF	TGTGCCAGTAGTATCTCCACCGGGGAGCTGTTTTTT
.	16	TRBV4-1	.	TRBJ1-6	CASSESLGLYNSPLHF	TGCGCCAGCAGCGAAAGCCTGGGCCTTTATAATTCACCCCTCCACTTT
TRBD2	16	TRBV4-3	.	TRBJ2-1	CASSQGNSGRAGEQFF	TGCGCCAGCAGCCAAGGAAATAGCGGGAGGGCCGGTGAGCAGTTCTTC
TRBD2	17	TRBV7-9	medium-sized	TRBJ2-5	CASTLFGSGGREETQYF	TGTGCCAGCACTCTTTTTGGTAGCGGGGGTAGAGAAGAGACCCAGTACTTC
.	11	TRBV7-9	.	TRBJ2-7	CASSVSYEQYF	TGTGCCAGCAGCGTCTCCTACGAGCAGTACTTC
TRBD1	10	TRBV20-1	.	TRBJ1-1	CSEGQGAAFF	TGCAGTGAAGGACAGGGCGCAGCTTTCTTT
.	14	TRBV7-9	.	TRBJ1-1	CASSLSTQGAEAFF	TGTGCCAGCAGTCTTAGTACACAGGGCGCCGAAGCTTTCTTT
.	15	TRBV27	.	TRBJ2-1	CASSLWGGPYNEQFF	TGTGCCAGCAGTTTATGGGGCGGGCCCTACAATGAGCAGTTCTTC
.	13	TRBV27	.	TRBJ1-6	CASSLAWNSPLHF	TGTGCCAGCAGTCTGGCGTGGAATTCACCCCTCCACTTT
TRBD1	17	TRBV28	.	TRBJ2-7	CASSLSLPGTGAGEQYF	TGTGCCAGCAGTTTAAGTTTACCAGGGACAGGGGCGGGGGAGCAGTACTTC
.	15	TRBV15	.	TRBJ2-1	CATRIGGATYNEQFF	TGTGCCACCAGGATAGGGGGAGCCACCTACAATGAGCAGTTCTTC
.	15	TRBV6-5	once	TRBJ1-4	CASSYSGGRNEKLFF	TGTGCCAGCAGTTACTCAGGGGGAAGGAATGAAAAACTGTTTTTT
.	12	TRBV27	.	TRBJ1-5	CASSGPGQPQHF	TGTGCCAGCAGTGGGCCGGGGCAGCCCCAGCATTTT
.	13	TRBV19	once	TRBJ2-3	CASRREITDTQYF	TGTGCCAGTAGAAGGGAAATCACAGATACGCAGTATTTT
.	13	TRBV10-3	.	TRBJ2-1	CAISESVGDEQFF	TGTGCCATCAGTGAGTCGGTAGGCGATGAGCAGTTCTTC
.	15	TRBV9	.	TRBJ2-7	CASSVGGGNSYEQYF	TGTGCCAGCAGCGTGGGGGGCGGGAACTCCTACGAGCAGTACTTC
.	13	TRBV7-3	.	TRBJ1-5	CASSLYGHQPQHF	TGTGCCAGCAGCTTATACGGCCATCAGCCCCAGCATTTT
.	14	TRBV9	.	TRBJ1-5	CASSPDGSNQPQHF	TGTGCCAGCAGCCCGGACGGGAGCAATCAGCCCCAGCATTTT
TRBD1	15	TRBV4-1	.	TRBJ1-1	CASSQDPGGYTEAFF	TGCGCCAGCAGCCAAGATCCAGGGGGCTACACTGAAGCTTTCTTT
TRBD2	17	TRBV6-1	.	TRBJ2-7	CASSEPSMGGSSYEQYF	TGTGCCAGCAGTGAACCTTCTATGGGCGGGAGCTCCTACGAGCAGTACTTC
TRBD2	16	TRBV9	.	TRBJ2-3	CASSVQGAGGWDTQYF	TGTGCCAGCAGCGTGCAAGGAGCGGGAGGGTGGGATACGCAGTATTTT
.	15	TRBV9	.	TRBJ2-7	CASSVGYGRGYEQYF	TGTGCCAGCAGCGTAGGATACGGGAGAGGCTACGAGCAGTACTTC
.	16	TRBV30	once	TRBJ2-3	CAWSSGTGGLTDTQYF	TGTGCCTGGAGTTCAGGGACCGGGGGCCTAACAGATACGCAGTATTTT
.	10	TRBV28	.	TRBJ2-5	CASSRGPQYF	TGTGCCAGCAGTCGGGGGCCCCAGTACTTC
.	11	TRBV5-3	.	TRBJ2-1	CARSSNDEQFF	TGTGCCAGAAGCTCTAACGATGAGCAGTTCTTC
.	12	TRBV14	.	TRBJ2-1	CASRGWGSEQFF	TGTGCCAGCAGGGGGTGGGGTTCCGAGCAGTTCTTC
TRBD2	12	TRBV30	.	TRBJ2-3	CAWNGLADTQYF	TGTGCCTGGAACGGACTAGCAGATACGCAGTATTTT
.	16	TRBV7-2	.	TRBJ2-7	CASSFRLTPRSYEQYF	TGTGCCAGCAGCTTCCGACTAACCCCACGGTCCTACGAGCAGTACTTC
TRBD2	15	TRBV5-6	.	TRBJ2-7	CASSGGEGPLYEQYF	TGTGCCAGCAGCGGGGGGGAGGGACCCCTCTACGAGCAGTACTTC
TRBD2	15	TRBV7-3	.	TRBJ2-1	CASSLAGGGYDEQFF	TGTGCCAGCAGTCTAGCGGGAGGTGGCTACGATGAGCAGTTCTTC